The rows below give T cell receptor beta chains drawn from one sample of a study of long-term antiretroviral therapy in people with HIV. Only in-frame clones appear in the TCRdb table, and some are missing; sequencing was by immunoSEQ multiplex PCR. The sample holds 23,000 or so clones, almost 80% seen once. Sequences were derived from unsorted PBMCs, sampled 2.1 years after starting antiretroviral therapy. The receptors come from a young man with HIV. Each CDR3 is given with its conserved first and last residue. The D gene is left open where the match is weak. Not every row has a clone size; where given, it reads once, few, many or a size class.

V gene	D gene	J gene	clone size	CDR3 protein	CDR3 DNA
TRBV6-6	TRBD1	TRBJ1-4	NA	CASSQGRGPTNEKLFF	TGTGCCAGTTCACAGGGGAGGGGACCAACTAATGAAAAACTGTTTTTT
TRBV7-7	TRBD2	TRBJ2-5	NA	CASSLGLAGGTQYF	TGTGCTAGCAGCTTAGGTCTAGCGGGAGGGACCCAGTACTTC
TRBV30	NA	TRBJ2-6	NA	CAWSNQGISGANVLTF	TGTGCCTGGAGTAACCAGGGGATCTCTGGGGCCAACGTCCTGACTTTC
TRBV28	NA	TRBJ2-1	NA	CASSGAGGPRYEQFF	TGTGCCAGCAGTGGGGCCGGGGGGCCACGATATGAGCAGTTCTTC
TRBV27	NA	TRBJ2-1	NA	CASSSQGPYNEQFF	TGTGCCAGCAGTTCCCAGGGACCTTACAATGAGCAGTTCTTC
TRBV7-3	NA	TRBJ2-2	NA	CASSLTIAGELFF	TGTGCCAGCAGCTTAACGATCGCCGGGGAGCTGTTTTTT
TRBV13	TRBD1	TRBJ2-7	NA	CASSSTGAEQYF	TGTGCCAGCAGCTCAACAGGGGCCGAGCAGTACTTC
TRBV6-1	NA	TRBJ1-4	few	CASSEWGPNEKLFF	TGTGCCAGCAGCGAATGGGGTCCTAATGAAAAACTGTTTTTT
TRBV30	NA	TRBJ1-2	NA	CAWSLLSGGNYGYTF	TGTGCCTGGAGTCTACTATCTGGCGGTAACTATGGCTACACCTTC
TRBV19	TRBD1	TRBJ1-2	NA	CASSISPDRANYGYTF	TGTGCCAGTAGCATATCCCCCGACAGGGCAAACTATGGCTACACCTTC
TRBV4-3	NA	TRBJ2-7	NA	CASSPLAGSSYEQYF	TGCGCCAGCAGTCCTTTGGCGGGGTCCTCCTACGAGCAGTACTTC
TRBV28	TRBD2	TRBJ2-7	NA	CASSFNPGGPHEQYF	TGTGCCAGCAGTTTTAACCCGGGGGGGCCCCACGAGCAGTACTTC
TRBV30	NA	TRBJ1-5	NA	CASAGGGQPQHF	TGTGCCTCTGCGGGGGGCGGTCAGCCCCAGCATTTT
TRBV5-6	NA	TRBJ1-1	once	CASSLSVSEAFF	TGTGCCAGCAGCTTGTCGGTCTCGGAAGCTTTCTTT
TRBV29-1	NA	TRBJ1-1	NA	CSVLPPRDTKNTEAFF	TGCAGCGTCCTCCCCCCCCGGGACACGAAGAACACTGAAGCTTTCTTT
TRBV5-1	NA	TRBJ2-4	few	CASRLSNIQYF	TGCGCCAGCAGACTGTCAAACATTCAGTACTTC
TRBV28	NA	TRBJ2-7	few	CASNRDTTYEQYF	TGTGCCAGCAACCGGGACACTACTTACGAGCAGTACTTC
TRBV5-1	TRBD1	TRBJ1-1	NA	CASREGTANTEAFF	TGCGCCAGCAGGGAGGGGACAGCCAACACTGAAGCTTTCTTT
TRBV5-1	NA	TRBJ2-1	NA	CASSLATEQFF	TGCGCCAGCAGCTTGGCCACTGAGCAGTTCTTC
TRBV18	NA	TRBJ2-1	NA	CASSPQGNWNNEQFF	TGTGCCAGCTCACCACAGGGGAACTGGAACAATGAGCAGTTCTTC
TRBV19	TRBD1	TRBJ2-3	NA	CASSIGTGGTDTQYF	TGTGCCAGTAGTATAGGGACAGGGGGTACAGATACGCAGTATTTT
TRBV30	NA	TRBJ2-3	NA	CACFGTQTLTQYF	TGTGCCTGCTTCGGGACTCAGACTCTTACGCAGTATTTT
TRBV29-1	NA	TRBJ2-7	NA	CSKPGHSTTTSSYEQYF	TGCAGTAAGCCGGGACATTCAACCACTACCTCCTCCTACGAGCAGTACTTC
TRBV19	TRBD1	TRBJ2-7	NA	CASSPSGTGPAASHEQYF	TGTGCCAGTAGTCCATCCGGGACAGGGCCCGCGGCCTCCCACGAGCAGTACTTC
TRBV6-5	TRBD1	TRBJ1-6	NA	CASTPDRTRDSPLHF	TGTGCCAGCACCCCGGACAGGACCCGAGATTCACCCCTCCACTTT
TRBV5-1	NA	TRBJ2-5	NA	CASSLTGFQETQYF	TGCGCCAGCAGCTTAACAGGGTTTCAAGAGACCCAGTACTTC
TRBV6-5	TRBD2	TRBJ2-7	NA	CASSKRERPYEQYF	TGTGCCAGCAGTAAGCGGGAGCGCCCCTACGAGCAGTACTTC
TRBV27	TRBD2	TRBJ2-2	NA	CATGRGRAPGELFF	TGTGCCACCGGACGCGGGAGGGCCCCCGGGGAGCTGTTTTTT
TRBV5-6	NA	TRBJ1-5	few	CASSLMAPNQPQHF	TGTGCCAGCAGCTTGATGGCACCTAATCAGCCCCAGCATTTT
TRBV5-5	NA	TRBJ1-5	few	CASSSGRNSNQPQHF	TGTGCCAGCAGCTCGGGACGGAATAGCAATCAGCCCCAGCATTTT
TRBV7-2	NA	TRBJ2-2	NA	CASSLGLRDGGELFF	TGTGCCAGCAGCTTAGGTCTGCGGGACGGCGGGGAGCTGTTTTTT
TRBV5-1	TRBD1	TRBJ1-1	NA	CASSPSGGNTEAFF	TGCGCCAGCAGCCCCTCAGGGGGGAACACTGAAGCTTTCTTT
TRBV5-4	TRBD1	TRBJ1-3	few	CASSIDRAGNTIYF	TGTGCCAGCAGCATCGACAGGGCTGGAAACACCATATATTTT
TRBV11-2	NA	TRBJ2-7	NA	CASSIKGGAYEQYF	TGTGCCAGCAGCATCAAGGGGGGGGCGTACGAGCAGTACTTC
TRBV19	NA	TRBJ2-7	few	CASGGRGGYEQYF	TGTGCCAGCGGGGGACGGGGTGGCTACGAGCAGTACTTC
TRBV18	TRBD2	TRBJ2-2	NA	CASSPPSGRAGELFF	TGTGCCAGCTCACCACCTAGCGGGAGGGCCGGGGAGCTGTTTTTT
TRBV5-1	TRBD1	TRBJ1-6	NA	CASSLGTGDSPLHF	TGCGCCAGCAGCCTCGGGACAGGTGATTCACCCCTCCACTTT
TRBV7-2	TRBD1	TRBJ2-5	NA	CASGVTGGQETQYF	TGTGCCAGCGGAGTTACAGGGGGCCAAGAGACCCAGTACTTC
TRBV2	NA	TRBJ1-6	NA	CASRVPPRLGGSPLHF	TGTGCCAGCAGGGTCCCCCCCAGGTTGGGGGGTTCACCCCTCCACTTT
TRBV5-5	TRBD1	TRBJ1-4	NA	CASSVSGTGEKLFF	TGTGCCAGCAGCGTGTCCGGGACAGGGGAAAAACTGTTTTTT
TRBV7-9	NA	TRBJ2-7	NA	CASSNGGPGPPPYEQYF	TGTGCCAGCAGCAACGGCGGACCCGGACCCCCCCCCTACGAGCAGTACTTC
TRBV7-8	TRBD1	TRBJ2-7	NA	CASSTDRGAYEQYF	TGTGCCAGCAGCACGGACAGGGGGGCCTACGAGCAGTACTTC
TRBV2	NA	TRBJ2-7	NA	CASSPPGLPYEQYF	TGTGCCAGCAGTCCTCCGGGCCTTCCCTACGAGCAGTACTTC
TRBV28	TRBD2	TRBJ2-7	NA	CASRWTRGNYEQYF	TGTGCCAGCAGGTGGACTAGGGGCAACTACGAGCAGTACTTC
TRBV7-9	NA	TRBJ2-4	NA	CASEGRRDIQYF	TGTGCCAGCGAGGGACGAAGGGACATTCAGTACTTC
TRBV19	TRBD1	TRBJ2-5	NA	CASNRGTGETQYF	TGTGCCAGTAACAGGGGGACGGGAGAGACCCAGTACTTC
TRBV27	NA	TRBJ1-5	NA	CASSLRGGNLNQPQHF	TGTGCCAGCAGTTTGAGGGGGGGAAATCTAAATCAGCCCCAGCATTTT